The entry below describes one T cell receptor beta chain. Its antigen is still unknown. This sample was included in a study of vaccination effects on CD4 cells after COVID-19. In the study overall: Expansion of antigen-specific CD4+ T cells with viral peptide pools was carried out by the ViraFEST assay before sequencing. Post-vaccine sampling occurred a median 72 days after the second dose. Whole-study results and caveats: Convalescent patients were few in the study, and early post-infection timepoints were absent.

There are 16 residues in the CDR3. J lost 2 bases, V lost 0 bases, and 6 bases had no gene match. Germline CDR1 is LGHNA and CDR2 is YNFKEQ. CD4+ T cells were isolated after around 10 days of culture. Participants completed two doses of the BNT162b2 or mRNA-1273 vaccine. None of the vaccinated had previously contracted SARS-CoV-2, and their nucleocapsid antibodies tested negative. Here immunoSEQ multiplex PCR was the method, and the copy in TCRdb shows in-frame clones only, minus some. The data hold tens of thousands of clones, with less than 80% observed a single time. This receptor was identified in a human donor who received a COVID-19 vaccine. The rearrangement joins TRBV4-2 to TRBJ2-5; TRBD2 agrees at 7 bases. Sample: CD4+ T cells from PBMCs cultured without peptide, taken after COVID-19 vaccination. CDR3 sequence reads: CASSQDGGRGQETQYF. The CDR3 DNA follows: TGTGCCAGCAGCCAAGATGGCGGGCGGGGGCAAGAGACCCAGTACTTC.